The clone carrying this T cell receptor beta chain came up once. This specimen comes from a study of memory CD4+ T cells and cytomegalovirus serostatus. The sort gate was single viable CD3+CD4+CD8-CD45RO+ cells for memory CD4+ T cells. CDR3 length: 13 amino acids. CDR1 MNHNS and CDR2 SASEGT come from the germline V gene. V was trimmed by 3 bases and J by 4 bases, leaving 7 bases between them. Using immunoSEQ multiplex PCR, the repertoire was profiled, and TCRdb retains in-frame clones only, with some absent. The table includes over 45,000 clones, around 76% detected once. The sequencing sample was made of memory CD4+ T cells from blood. The rearrangement links TRBV6-1 to TRBJ1-5, with D hard to call. The clonotype originates from an adult in good health and CMV-seronegative. CDR3 in amino acids: CASSDSGNQPQHF. CDR3 DNA sequence: TGTGCCAGCAGTGATTCAGGTAATCAGCCCCAGCATTTT.